One T cell receptor (beta chain) is described in this entry. No cognate antigen has been identified for it. Qualities for individual bases were not recorded, and no much larger clone is one base off. The trial excluded patients who had a history of autoimmune disease or who were on systemic immunosuppression. Peripheral blood for TCR sequencing was drawn from every dose cohort at baseline, at cycle 4 day 1 and at cycle 7 day 1. The samples were drawn from a first-in-human, open-label, multicenter phase I dose-escalation trial of ivuxolimab. Adults with locally advanced or metastatic head and neck squamous cell, hepatocellular, melanoma or renal cell carcinoma were enrolled in the trial. CD4+ and CD8+ T cells were sorted separately from peripheral blood before TCR sequencing. This sample stems from a study of OX40 agonist ivuxolimab in advanced cancers. Background for the entire study: Ivuxolimab was a fully human IgG2 agonistic monoclonal antibody targeting the costimulatory receptor OX40 (CD134). The paper reports the monotherapy dose-escalation portion (N ≈ 50 patients) of the phase I ivuxolimab trial. Peripheral TCRbeta sequencing was intended to test whether TCR sequence diversity was altered and clonal T-cell expansion was caused by ivuxolimab. In the dose-escalation cohort, over 65% of patients were male, and the mean age was about 55 years, with a range of about 23 to 85. Partial responses occurred in three dose-escalation patients: two with cutaneous melanoma and one with hepatocellular carcinoma. Intravenous ivuxolimab was administered to patients every 2 weeks at six dose levels: 0.01, 0.1, 0.3, 1.5, 3 and 10 mg/kg. Patients were allowed to have had prior anti-PD-1, anti-PD-L1 or anti-CTLA-4 therapy, and approximately 41% of the dose-escalation patients had previously received checkpoint inhibitors. Of the roughly 51 patients in dose escalation, about 20 had hepatocellular carcinoma, around 15 had melanoma, 9 had renal cell carcinoma and 9 had head and neck cancer.

Genomic DNA was extracted from sorted cells for sequencing of the TCRbeta CDR3 region. TCRbeta CDR3 regions were sequenced using the immunoSEQ Assay. TCRdb stores this immuneACCESS table with in-frame sequences only. Part of the clones is absent; in the studies checked, under half of the shortfall reflects unresolved V genes, and no reason is known for the rest. The sample has fewer than 100,000 clones on record, more than 80% of them singletons. The ten biggest clones cover about 9.1% of the sample. Reading the germline V gene gives CDR1 SGHRS and CDR2 YFSETQ. Including cysteine and phenylalanine, the CDR3 has 13 amino acids. Just CDR3 DNA is preserved here, 39 bases in frame from base 1. General conclusions and limits of the study: Antigen specificity was not determined for the clonally expanded peripheral T cells. On average, CD8+ T cells showed more expanded clones than CD4+ T cells after ivuxolimab. In the 0.1-3.0 mg/kg groups, partial responders had among the lowest normalized peripheral clonal expansion, particularly in CD8+ T cells. At doses of 0.1 to 3.0 mg/kg, clonal expansion of both CD4+ and CD8+ blood T cells was observed from baseline to week 6. Low levels of normalized T-cell clonal expansion were also seen in some patients who did not respond.

The sequence derives from an adult with an advanced solid tumor such as melanoma, head and neck, liver or kidney cancer. The receptor chain draws on TRBV5-1 and TRBJ2-5, with the D gene possibly TRBD1 or TRBD2, each one fitting 5 bases. The J call may be wrong; the DNA end is better matched by TRBJ2-7. Sequencing used CD4+ or CD8+ T cells sorted from blood, obtained in a trial of the OX40 agonist ivuxolimab. The CDR3 protein sequence reads: CASSLGGEYEQYF. The sequenced DNA is TGCGCCAGCAGCTTGGGAGGGGAATACGAGCAGTACTTC.